The 19 T cell receptor beta chains below come from one sample, sequenced in a study of CD8 T cells in ankylosing spondylitis. Study findings and constraints: Seemingly distinctive of ankylosing spondylitis blood was a TCR beta motif formed by eight highly homologous variants.

TCRdb analysed the 5' RACE reads with MiXCR anew, one entry per CDR3 protein. The table has about 540,000 distinct CDR3 sequences, more than 9.5% seen once; the top ten hold about 6.8%. Their recognized antigens are unknown. The sequenced sample consisted of blood, either unsorted or a sorted T cell fraction (not recorded which). The receptors originated from a male donor with ankylosing spondylitis.

This clonotype has only a few counts. The DNA for the CDR3 is TGTGCCAGCAGTAACCAGGGGCGGACTGAAGCTTTCTTT. Amino acid sequence: CASSNQGRTEAFF. The genes are TRBV2 and TRBJ1-1, with D possibly matching TRBD1 (6 bases). CDR1 is SNHLY, CDR2 FYNNEI, per germline. Trimming took 5 bases from V and 5 from J, leaving 12 bases between them. The CDR3 loop spans 13 amino acids.

In its sample, this clonotype was seen a few times. The rearrangement links TRBV25-1 to TRBJ1-2, with 9 nucleotides matching TRBD1. CDR1 is MGHDK, CDR2 SYGVNS, per germline. There are 18 residues in the CDR3. The V and J ends lost 1 base and 6 bases, in that order; junction bases with no gene match: 15. In DNA form, the CDR3 reads TGTGCCAGCAGTGAATGGGAGGGTAACGCCGGGACAGGGAATGGCTACACCTTC. It codes for CASSEWEGNAGTGNGYTF.

This clonotype appeared a few times. CDR3 protein: CATSGQGSTDTQYF. In DNA form, the CDR3 reads TGTGCCACCTCGGGACAGGGAAGCACAGATACGCAGTATTTT. The rearrangement uses TRBV18 and TRBJ2-3; 9 bases are a match to TRBD1. From germline, CDR1 is KGHSH and CDR2 LQKENI. V lost 10 bases to trimming and J lost 0 bases; unmatched junction nucleotides: 5. This CDR3 is 14 amino acids long.

This clonotype was seen only a few times. This chain joins TRBV7-9 and TRBJ2-7; 9 bases agree with TRBD1. CDR1 and CDR2 (germline): SEHNR, FQNEAQ (reference sequence). This CDR3 spans 14 amino acids. V trimming: 1 base; J trimming: 6 bases; junction bases outside the gene matches: 4. CDR3 region: CASSLGRTGVEQYF. CDR3 in DNA: TGTGCCAGCAGCTTAGGGCGGACAGGGGTCGAGCAGTACTTC.

The J gene is TRBJ1-1, the V gene TRBV20-1; a weak D match, TRBD1 (5 bases). CDR1 is DFQATT and CDR2 is SNEGSKA in the germline V gene (reference sequence). Deletions cut 6 bases from V and 4 bases from J, with 12 bases between. This CDR3 spans 12 amino acids. CDR3 region: CSASTGGTEAFF. The CDR3 bases are TGCAGTGCGTCAACGGGGGGCACTGAAGCTTTCTTT.

The gene calls are TRBV4-1 and TRBJ2-7; D remains ambiguous. V was clipped by 1 base and J by 3 bases, with 13 bases between them. The CDR3 covers 15 residues. The V gene's germline CDR1 is MGHRA and CDR2 YSYEKL. The CDR3 nucleotides are TGCGCCAGCAGCCAAGTCTTTAACAGTTTCTACGAGCAGTACTTC. This encodes CASSQVFNSFYEQYF.

The rearrangement links TRBV5-1 to TRBJ2-2, with 8 bases identical to TRBD1. Germline-derived CDR1 and CDR2 are SGHRS and YFSETQ. The junction had 7 bases not matched to a gene; V was cut back by 4 bases and J by 2 bases. The CDR3 runs 16 residues. CDR3 region: CASSLPGQANTGELFF. Here the CDR3 DNA reads TGCGCCAGCAGCCTTCCGGGACAGGCTAACACCGGGGAGCTGTTTTTT.

The sample holds a few counts of this clonotype. The chain carries TRBV15 and TRBJ2-5, with D uncertain. Deletions cut 1 base from V and 5 bases from J, with 5 bases between. CDR1 is LNHNV, CDR2 YYDKDF, per germline (reference sequence). The CDR3 loop spans 12 amino acids. The chain's CDR3 is CATSRAAETQYF. As DNA, the CDR3 is TGTGCCACCAGCAGAGCCGCCGAGACCCAGTACTTC.

The sample holds many counts of this clonotype. The chain has TRBV12-3 or TRBV12-4 and TRBJ2-5; no definite D call. Trimming pared 5 bases from V and 5 bases from J, leaving 15 bases between. The CDR3 length is 14 residues. CDR3 sequence: CASSRAESAETQYF. The DNA of the CDR3 is TGTGCCAGCAGTCGGGCCGAGAGCGCGGAGACCCAGTACTTC.

This sequence joins TRBV12-3 or TRBV12-4 and TRBJ1-6; D is possibly TRBD1 (5 bases). CDR3 size: 14 residues. V lost 6 bases and J lost 9, with 15 bases in between. CDR3 nucleotides: TGTGCCAGCAGCCCGACAACCGGGGGTTCACCCCTCCACTTT. It encodes CASSPTTGGSPLHF.

The chain is built from TRBV21-1 and TRBJ1-6; the table calls TRBD1, which could not be checked here. TRBV21-1 is tagged as a pseudogene. This CDR3 region has 17 residues. In DNA, the CDR3 is TGTGCCAGCAGCAAAGCGCAACAGGGGAGTAGACGTTCACCCCTCCACTTT. Amino acid sequence: CASSKAQQGSRRSPLHF.

This clonotype was detected only a few times. This rearrangement joins TRBV5-1 to TRBJ2-3, with 8 bases that match TRBD2. Germline loops: CDR1 SGHRS, CDR2 YFSETQ. Trimming took 0 bases from V and 0 from J; bases not matched to a gene: 6. CDR3 length: 17 amino acids. DNA of the CDR3: TGCGCCAGCAGCTTGGACGGGAGGGGGACTAGCACAGATACGCAGTATTTT. This encodes CASSLDGRGTSTDTQYF.

This clonotype has just a few counts. The chain couples TRBV25-1 to TRBJ2-2; TRBD1 matches at 10 bases. CDR1 and CDR2 from the germline V gene are MGHDK and SYGVNS. V lost 6 bases and J lost 1; bases outside the gene matches: 5. The length of the CDR3 is 16 residues. The CDR3 nucleotides read TGTGCCAGCAGCAGACAGGGGGCTAAGAACACCGGGGAGCTGTTTTTT. Protein: CASSRQGAKNTGELFF.

This clonotype was found a few times. This chain uses TRBV20-1 with TRBJ2-7, with TRBD2 identical over 13 bases. CDR3 length: 18 residues. The germline V gene has CDR1 DFQATT and CDR2 SNEGSKA (reference sequence). Unmatched junction bases numbered 15, after V lost 1 base and J lost 6 bases. The CDR3 sequence: CSARGGTSGKVLRGEQYF. The DNA for the CDR3 is TGCAGTGCTAGAGGAGGGACTAGCGGGAAGGTCCTCCGGGGCGAGCAGTACTTC.

This clonotype was counted only a few times. In DNA form, the CDR3 reads TGTGCCAGCGGTTTGGCAGATACGCAGTATTTT. Amino acids: CASGLADTQYF. J is TRBJ2-3 and V is TRBV2; D gene ambiguous. Trimming left V 8 bases short and J 4 bases short, with 7 bases between. This CDR3 region has 11 residues. Germline V gives CDR1 SNHLY, CDR2 FYNNEI.

The chain recombines TRBV7-2 with TRBJ1-1; tentatively, D is TRBD1 (6 bases). Germline CDR1 and CDR2: SGHTA and FQGNSA. Trimming left V 4 bases short and J 4 bases short, with 16 bases between. This CDR3 is built from 15 residues. The CDR3 sequence is CASSYPPGAVTEAFF. The DNA of the CDR3 is TGTGCCAGCAGCTACCCTCCGGGGGCTGTCACTGAAGCTTTCTTT.

V is TRBV11-2 and J is TRBJ2-7; D is possibly TRBD1 (6 bases). The V gene lost 5 bases and the J gene lost 4 bases, with 9 bases spanning the gap. The CDR3 consists of 12 residues. In germline, CDR1 is SGHAT, CDR2 FQNNGV. The CDR3 nucleotides read TGTGCCAGCAGCCGCCAGGGGTACGAGCAGTACTTC. The encoded protein is CASSRQGYEQYF. Filled out from reference TRBV11-2 and TRBJ2-7, the complete variable domain reads EAGVAQSPRYKIIEKRQSVAFWCNPISGHATLYWYQQILGQGPKLLIQFQNNGVVDDSQLPKDRFSAERLKGVDSTLKIQPAKLEDSAVYLCASSRQGYEQYFGPGTRLTVT.

V and J are TRBV6-1 and TRBJ2-1; a weak D match, TRBD2 (6 bases). V lost 4 bases and J 6 bases, leaving 13 bases between the germline ends. The CDR3 contains 14 residues. Germline V gene data show CDR1 as MNHNS and CDR2 as SASEGT. The CDR3 DNA sequence: TGTGCCAGCAGTGGGGGAGGAGGTCCCAATGAGCAGTTCTTC. Translated, it gives CASSGGGGPNEQFF.

The chain combines TRBV6-5 with TRBJ2-6; D not certain. The germline V gene has CDR1 MNHEY and CDR2 SVGAGI. This CDR3 contains 15 residues. Trimming took off 4 bases at V and 0 bases at J, with 7 bases between the two ends. Here the CDR3 DNA reads TGTGCCAGCAGTTTGTTGGTCTCTGGGGCCAACGTCCTGACTTTC. This encodes CASSLLVSGANVLTF.